This TCR beta chain was recorded in a study of cytomegalovirus exposure and HLA in healthy donors (dated by TCRdb to about 2017). In terms of the full investigation: According to an earlier analysis of around 600 of the donors, about 179 million T cells yielded roughly 110 million unique TCR beta sequences and about 300 Gb of sequence data. In an earlier analysis of 587 of the donors, high-throughput TCR beta sequencing was used to judge whether each TCR beta V gene segment behaved as functional or pseudogenic. A separate validation cohort of roughly 110 different subjects was used in addition to the roughly 700-subject first cohort. A later analysis re-analyzed previously published TCR beta repertoires from about 600 donors and added high-resolution HLA genotyping to study TCR occurrence patterns. Around 320 gigabases of sequencing data and tens of millions of unique TCR sequences were included in an early release covering about 700 HLA-typed donors. To predict cytomegalovirus infection status, the study brought together high-throughput TCR immunosequencing, statistical association of individual TCRs with disease status, and machine learning. The study aimed to test whether signatures of past pathogen exposure could be identified by cataloging public T cell receptors. Both class I and class II loci were covered by HLA typing, at four-digit resolution. The number of typed donors differed by locus: about 620-640 for A, B, C, DRB1 and DQB1; approximately 520 for DQA1; 606 for DPA1; and roughly 490 for DPB1. A later genetic analysis used genome-wide SNP genotypes for about 65% of the 666 donors, treating that subset as a discovery cohort. Because of strong linkage in the cohort, five DR-DQ haplotypes were treated as single units for association and clustering. Of the roughly 400 genotyped donors, over 65% fell in the genetic ancestry cluster associated with self-reported Caucasian donors. All discovery cohort repertoires had been generated on a single sequencing platform. The study used immunosequencing to profile the T cell repertoires of approximately 630 subjects and linked those repertoires to cytomegalovirus serostatus. Among 398 genotyped donors of the cohort, an average of about 240,000 unique TCR beta nucleotide sequences were sequenced per donor, around 20% of them non-productive. Donor age, sex, ethnicity and CMV serostatus were compiled together with the repertoire data. The later analysis used no new phenotypic data to find candidate immune exposures, relying instead on TCR beta sequences and their occurrence across donors. The research as a whole found: A later genetic analysis reported fewer N-insertions in productive TCRs among donors in an Asian-associated ancestry cluster than the roughly 720-donor mean. Because counts were too low, roughly 17 rarely observed V segments, including chromosome 9 orphons, were left out of the earlier analysis of 587 of the donors. Assigning TCR associations to individual alleles was difficult when HLA alleles, especially DR and DQ, strongly co-occurred. Most TCR sequences were observed very rarely across donors, whereas some public TCRs were present in many individuals. Because HLA typing was unavailable for some donors at each locus, only the typed subset was used in association tests. The 87-base-pair reads could not distinguish some IMGT-functional V segments, including TRBV6-2 and TRBV6-3, so those segments were excluded. The sequencing pipeline was judged likely to have produced a cluster of highly shared sequence variants as a technical artifact. A further reported finding was that TCR beta sequences accurately predicted the HLA-A and HLA-B alleles for most subjects in the first cohort. A later analysis found that HLA-associated TCR beta chains were more clonally expanded and had lower generation probabilities than equally common non-associated chains. Cytomegalovirus status was reported to be diagnosed by the classifier with high specificity and sensitivity in both the original and validation cohorts. In a later analysis, the rate of TCR association differed among HLA loci, with DRB1 alleles having the most associated TCRs and HLA-C alleles having the fewest. It was suggested by the authors that the approach could potentially be generalized to other disease states and immunological phenotypes. V-gene and J-gene trimming of TCR beta chains was associated with a missense DCLRE1C variant in a later genetic analysis, and the association was replicated in an independent cohort. This cohort had only TCR beta chains sequenced, and the lack of alpha or paired-chain data limited which features could be detected. For the cohort, immune exposure information was limited to CMV serostatus. A later analysis found that most CMV-associated TCR beta chains appeared HLA-restricted, with HLA associations seemingly driven largely by CMV exposure. Roughly uniform sequencing depth across donors was assumed in presence/absence analyses, although this assumption may not hold. A later analysis reported that several top co-occurrence clusters appeared linked to parvovirus B19, influenza, CMV and Epstein-Barr virus. Specific HLA alleles were associated with more than 15,000 TCR beta sequences at a false discovery rate of 0.05 in a later analysis. In the study, some 160 TCR beta chains were listed as associated with cytomegalovirus. Linkage disequilibrium might explain the correlated functional status among segregating V segments, but an unknown experimental factor could not be ruled out. Three of the identified cytomegalovirus-associated TCR beta chains were confirmed in vitro to be specific for cytomegalovirus antigens. Broadly in line with IMGT annotations, most TCR beta V segments showed up in productive rearrangements about 87% or about 30% of the time in an earlier analysis of around 600 of the donors.

This clone was observed once. It lacks a known antigen. It has no much larger one-base neighbor in the sample; base qualities were not kept. The cohort consisted of some 730 healthy bone marrow donors. All cohort members were sampled while nominally healthy, although unrecorded immune exposures were likely present. The donor was CMV seronegative and was included in the group of hundreds of seronegative cohort members. A peripheral blood sample was provided by each donor, and peripheral blood mononuclear cells were used for TCR beta sequencing. The Qiagen DNeasy Blood Extraction Kit was used to extract genomic DNA from the blood cell samples. Spanning cysteine to phenylalanine, the CDR3 consists of 14 amino acids. The read is trimmed to its CDR3 DNA, 42 bases read in frame from base 1. Trimming accounts for 6 bases at V and 3 bases at J, while the number of junction bases matched to no gene is 7. CDR1 and CDR2 are read off the germline V gene (reference sequence) as LNHDA and SQIVND.

Library preparation was by the immunoSEQ multiplex PCR assay. For the multiplex PCR, a mixture combining 60 forward primers for TCR Vbeta segments and 13 reverse primers for TCR Jbeta segments was used. A multiplex PCR assay on genomic DNA amplified the CDR3 region of rearranged TCR beta genes. On the Illumina HiSeq System, the amplified TCR beta libraries were sequenced as 87-base-pair reads. The study's own analysis went as follows. A later analysis counted 65 million to 90 million unique TCR beta chains across the 700 or so repertoires, and around 9.9 million of these chains were shared by at least two donors. Raw reads were error-corrected and collapsed into unique sequences by a nearest-neighbor algorithm in which closely related sequences were merged to remove PCR and sequencing errors. To assign V, D and J gene segments, CDR3 sequences were aligned to IMGT reference sequences. For a sequence to be retained, at least a six-nucleotide match to both a V gene segment and a J gene segment was required. A rearrangement counted as productive if the CDR3 had no stop codons and remained in frame with V and J, and every other rearrangement counted as non-productive. Following IMGT convention, CDR3 was defined as the stretch from the second conserved V-encoded cysteine up to the conserved J-encoded phenylalanine. The earlier analysis of more than 450 of the donors excluded sequences that lacked an unambiguous match to a single V gene segment. In an earlier analysis of a few hundred of the donors, V segments were called functional above 56.7% productive rearrangements and were called segregating when the between-donor standard deviation exceeded 5%. A statistical classification framework was developed to diagnose cytomegalovirus status using the catalog of TCR beta chain sequences. V and J gene assignment, in a later analysis, came from comparing TCR nucleotide sequences with IMGT/GENE-DB human TR gene sequences. In a later analysis, CDR3 sequences and most-parsimonious VDJ recombination scenarios were assigned using the TCRdist pipeline. In a later analysis, each TCR beta chain was defined by its CDR3 amino acid sequence together with its V-gene family, and reads without a unique V-gene family were excluded. As a way to deal with suspected cross-contamination and a sequencing artifact, a later analysis dropped approximately 570 nucleotide sequences that were highly shared and had low generation probability. In a later analysis, a clonal expansion index for each public chain was calculated from normalized within-repertoire ranks of inferred template counts. In a later analysis, generation probabilities were computed with a VDJ recombination model fitted to out-of-frame rearrangements, and the resulting probabilities were checked against IGoR. A later analysis scored TCR-TCR, TCR-HLA and TCR-CMV co-occurrence with hypergeometric tests, applying a repertoire-size bias correction to TCR pairs. In a later analysis, false discovery rates were estimated by permuting HLA or CMV assignments 20 times. A later analysis grouped co-occurring TCRs with DBSCAN, adding TCRdist sequence similarity when clustering within HLA-allele-positive subsets. Co-occurrence clustering excluded repertoires with fewer than 30,000 or more than 120,000 public chains, plus five with anomalous nucleotide sharing. TCRdb obtained this table from immuneACCESS and retained in-frame rearrangements with V and J assigned. These tables miss some clones; where compared with another copy, unresolved V genes account for less than half of the shortfall, and the remainder is unexplained. V and J calls and clone size are given by that table; D and trimming were obtained from the DNA. The table for this sample lists about 200,000 clones; around three quarters of them were counted only once. The top ten constitute roughly a sixth of the sample.

The sequencing input was PBMCs. The sequence was collected from a man aged 40-49 years in good health and CMV-seronegative. Recombination connected TRBV19 to TRBJ1-2, and TRBD1 aligns with 7 junction nucleotides. The DNA reads TGTGCCAGTAGGAATACAGGGGTTTACTATGGCTACACCTTC. Translated, this gives CASRNTGVYYGYTF.